This is a list of T cell receptor beta chains from one sample in a study of identifying expanded T cells in peripheral blood. The assay was immunoSEQ multiplex PCR, and TCRdb's table has in-frame clones only and misses some. The sample contains around 94,000 clones, about nine tenths of which appear only once. Sequences were obtained from blood. These receptors originate from a person aged 18 to 70 in good health. CDR3s include the opening cysteine and the closing phenylalanine or tryptophan. The D gene is left open where the match is weak. Size values are once, few and many counts, or a class for expanded clones, and some rows have none.

d_gene	abundance	v_gene	j_gene	CDR3aa	CDR3nt
TRBD1	NA	TRBV29-1	TRBJ1-1	CSVDGTGNTEAFF	TGCAGCGTTGATGGGACAGGGAACACTGAAGCTTTCTTT
NA	NA	TRBV4-1	TRBJ1-6	CASSQGSNSPLHF	TGCGCCAGCAGCCAAGGGTCCAATTCACCCCTCCACTTT
NA	NA	TRBV11-3	TRBJ2-1	CASSLVGGNEQFF	TGTGCCAGCAGCTTAGTCGGTGGAAATGAGCAGTTCTTC
TRBD1	NA	TRBV2	TRBJ1-2	CASSEQGGTNYGYTF	TGTGCCAGCAGTGAACAGGGGGGGACTAACTATGGCTACACCTTC
NA	NA	TRBV7-7	TRBJ2-2	CASSLRSGADTGELFF	TGTGCCAGCAGCTTACGGTCCGGGGCCGACACCGGGGAGCTGTTTTTT
NA	NA	TRBV10-3	TRBJ2-7	CAISDHKTDLVGREQYF	TGTGCCATCAGTGACCATAAGACGGACCTCGTCGGCAGGGAGCAGTACTTC
NA	NA	TRBV21-1	TRBJ2-7	CAVLGQSYEQYF	TGTGCCGTCCTTGGACAGAGCTACGAGCAGTACTTC
NA	NA	TRBV28	TRBJ2-7	CASSFQRQIEQYF	TGTGCCAGCAGTTTCCAACGGCAGATCGAGCAGTACTTC
NA	NA	TRBV6-5	TRBJ2-6	CASSYDSPAGANVLTF	TGTGCCAGCAGTTACGACAGTCCCGCTGGGGCCAACGTCCTGACTTTC
NA	NA	TRBV19	TRBJ2-2	CASVSPRVGELFF	TGTGCCTCCGTCTCTCCAAGGGTCGGGGAGCTGTTTTTT
NA	NA	TRBV11-2	TRBJ1-1	CASSMEGTEAFF	TGTGCCAGCAGCATGGAGGGGACTGAAGCTTTCTTT
NA	once	TRBV5-6	TRBJ1-6	CASSPDSGSSYNSPLHF	TGTGCCAGCAGCCCGGACAGTGGGAGCTCCTATAATTCACCCCTCCACTTT
NA	NA	TRBV30	TRBJ2-1	CAWSAPGSSRNEQFF	TGTGCCTGGAGTGCCCCCGGGTCTTCTAGGAATGAGCAGTTCTTC
NA	NA	TRBV30	TRBJ2-1	CAWSVRAGATYNEQFF	TGTGCCTGGAGTGTACGGGCCGGGGCCACCTACAATGAGCAGTTCTTC
TRBD2	NA	TRBV5-1	TRBJ2-5	CASSGGPDQETQYF	TGCGCCAGTAGCGGGGGGCCCGACCAAGAGACCCAGTACTTC